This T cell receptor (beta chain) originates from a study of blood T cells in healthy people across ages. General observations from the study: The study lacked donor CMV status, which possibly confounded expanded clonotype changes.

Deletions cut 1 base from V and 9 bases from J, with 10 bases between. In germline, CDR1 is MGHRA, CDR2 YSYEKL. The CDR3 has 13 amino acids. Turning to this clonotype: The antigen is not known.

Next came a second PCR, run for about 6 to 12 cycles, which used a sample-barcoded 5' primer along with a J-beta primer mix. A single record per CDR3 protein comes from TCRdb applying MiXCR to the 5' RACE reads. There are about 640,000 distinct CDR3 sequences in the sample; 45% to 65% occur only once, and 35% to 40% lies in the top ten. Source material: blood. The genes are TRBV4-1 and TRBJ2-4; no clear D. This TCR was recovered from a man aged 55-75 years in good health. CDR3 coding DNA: TGCGCCAGCAGCCAAGGGCAATATGGCATTCAGTACTTC. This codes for CASSQGQYGIQYF.